A single sample is the source of the 30 T cell receptor gamma chains below, sequenced in a study of γδ T cells in repeated Plasmodium falciparum infection. Bulk repertoires came from Vgamma9/Vdelta2+ or Vdelta2-negative gammadelta T cells flow-sorted from PBMC. TCRdb called clones anew from the multiplex PCR reads with CATT. Seen here are some 32,000 gamma-chain clones, under 1.5% observed once, and the top ten hold 15% to 20%. Sequencing input: gamma-delta T cells from blood. All receptors derive from a pool of human donors (malaria-infected and uninfected, not separated).

This clone appeared many times. The protein TCRdb lists belongs to a much larger clone and differs from this DNA's translation at residue 12, which points to a read error; the protein shown is made from the DNA. V usage is TRGV9 and J usage is TRGJP. The CDR3 extends over 14 amino acids. CDR1 and CDR2 (germline): GITISATS, ISYDGTV (reference sequence). Here the CDR3 reads CALWQELGKKIRVF. CDR3 bases: TGTGCCTTGTGGCAAGAGTTGGGCAAAAAAATCAGGGTATTT.

This clone was seen at least ten times. This likely came from a read error, as a far larger clone is one base away. Other DNA sequences in this specimen translate into the identical CDR3. The CDR3 DNA sequence: TGTGCCTTGTGGGAGACTCAGGAGTTGGGCAAAAAAATCAAGGTATTT. Protein product: CALWETQELGKKIKVF. This sequence joins TRGV9 and TRGJP. Germline CDR1 GITISATS, CDR2 ISYDGTV (reference sequence). This CDR3 is 16 amino acids long. J gave up 7 bases and V 3 bases, and 6 bases lay outside the gene matches.

A word on this clone: TCRdb assigns this DNA the protein of a much larger clone, which departs from its translation at residue 6; this likely reflects a read error, and the protein shown comes from translating the DNA. The chain uses TRGV3 and TRGJ1 or TRGJ2. In the absence of a J gene in TCRdb, the DNA was matched to germline to assign it here. The germline V gene encodes CDR1 VTNTFY and CDR2 YDVSTARD (reference sequence). This CDR3 is built from 14 residues. Trimming at V came to 2 bases and at J to 6 bases, leaving 10 bases not matched to a gene. The CDR3 bases are TGTGCCACCTGGGACAATCCGGGGGGTTATAAGAAACTCTTT. Its translation is CATWDNPGGYKKLF.

This clone turned up a few times. With only one base between it and a far larger clone, this is likely a read error. The same CDR3 also results from other DNA sequences found in this sample. V and J are TRGV9 and TRGJ1 or TRGJ2. Here the J gene was assigned by germline matching of the DNA, as TCRdb has none. This CDR3 region has 11 residues. CDR1 and CDR2 from the germline V gene are GITISATS and ISYDGTV (reference sequence). In DNA, the CDR3 is TGTGCCCTGTGGGGGCTAGGAAAGAAACTCTTT. It encodes CALWGLGKKLF.

This clone was seen many times. The V call is TRGV8, the J call TRGJ1 or TRGJ2. Germline V CDR1 and CDR2: VENAVY, YDSYNSRV. CDR3 size: 14 residues. The V gene end was trimmed by 1 base and the J gene end by 6 bases; junction bases not matched to a gene: 9. This chain's CDR3 is CATWDSRVGYKKLF. The CDR3, as DNA: TGTGCCACCTGGGATAGTCGAGTAGGTTATAAGAAACTCTTT.

This clone was recorded at least ten times. At one of its ends the junction is not consistent with the germline gene, which may arise from a read error. Other nucleotide sequences in the sample specify the same CDR3. The chain links TRGV3 to TRGJP2. CDR1 is VTNTFY and CDR2 is YDVSTARD in the germline V gene (reference sequence). There are 18 residues in the CDR3. This CDR3 reads CATWDRPRKHSSDWIKTF. The CDR3 DNA is TGTGCTACCTGGGACAGGCCGAGAAAACATAGTAGTGATTGGATCAAGACGTTT.

This clone was detected many times. This chain connects TRGV5 to TRGJP2. The J gene is not listed in TCRdb, so it was assigned here from a DNA match to germline. Per germline, CDR1 VINAFY and CDR2 YDVSNSKD. V lost 4 bases, J lost 7 bases, and 3 bases stayed unmatched. The CDR3 totals 12 residues. The CDR3 spells CATWDHDWIKTF. As DNA, the CDR3 is TGTGCCACCTGGGATCATGATTGGATCAAGACGTTT.

This clone was observed at least ten times. TCRdb's entry gives the protein of a much larger clone, which mismatches this DNA's translation at residue 3, likely from a read error; the protein reported here is translated from the DNA. The rearrangement joins TRGV3 to TRGJ1 or TRGJ2. Germline CDR1 and CDR2: VTNTFY and YDVSTARD (reference sequence). This CDR3 contains 15 residues. The CDR3, as DNA: TGTGCCGCCTGGGACAGGCGAATCTTCTATTATAAGAAACTCTTT. Residues: CAAWDRRIFYYKKLF.

This clone showed up many times. The protein recorded in TCRdb matches a much larger clone and deviates from this DNA's translation at residue 11, suggesting a read error; the protein here is obtained by translating the DNA. V usage is TRGV9 and J usage is TRGJP. Matching the DNA to germline supplied the J gene, which TCRdb does not give. The CDR3 covers 19 residues. Looked up from germline, CDR1 is GITISATS and CDR2 is ISYDGTV (reference sequence). Trimming removed 1 base from V and 9 bases from J; junction bases left unmatched: 15. CDR3 DNA sequence: TGTGCCTTGTGGGAGGTTGACCCCCCTGGGGGGTTGGGCAAAAAAATCAAGGTATTT. It translates to CALWEVDPPGGLGKKIKVF.

This clone came up many times. This probably arose from a read error, given a far larger clone one base away. At the DNA level, this CDR3 is encoded by other sequences in the same sample as well. CDR3 nucleotide sequence: TGTGCCTTGTGGGGCTCGCATCAGCTGGGCAAAAAAATCAAGGTATTT. Translating it yields CALWGSHQLGKKIKVF. This chain joins TRGV9 and TRGJP. TCRdb leaves out the J gene; it was filled in here by matching the DNA to germline. Germline loops: CDR1 GITISATS, CDR2 ISYDGTV (reference sequence). The CDR3 runs 16 residues. The ends lost 5 bases at V and 11 bases at J; junction bases unmatched: 12.

This clone was observed at least ten times. A far larger clone is off by one base, so a read error is likely. Other nucleotide sequences in the sample specify the same CDR3. This chain uses TRGV9 with TRGJ1 or TRGJ2. There are 13 residues in the CDR3. Germline V gives CDR1 GITISATS, CDR2 ISYDGTV (reference sequence). The V and J ends lost 4 bases and 2 bases, in that order; junction bases with no gene match: 5. The DNA of the CDR3 is TGTGCCTTGTGGGACGTACATTATTATAAGAAACTCTTT. Translating gives CALWDVHYYKKLF.

This clone has ten or more counts. TCRdb's entry gives the protein of a much larger clone, which mismatches this DNA's translation at residue 3, likely from a read error; the protein reported here is translated from the DNA. The V and J genes are TRGV3 and TRGJ1 or TRGJ2. The CDR3 has 11 residues. Germline loops: CDR1 VTNTFY, CDR2 YDVSTARD (reference sequence). CDR3 DNA: TGTGCCGCCTGGAATTATTATAAGAAACTCTTT. Its protein is CAAWNYYKKLF.

This clone was detected a few times. The protein held in TCRdb is that of a much larger clone and does not match this DNA's translation at residue 3, likely because of a read error; the protein shown is translated from the DNA. CDR3 in amino acids: CAAWDRPGDWIKTF. In DNA, the CDR3 is TGTGCCGCCTGGGACAGGCCGGGGGATTGGATCAAGACGTTT. The chain uses TRGV5 and TRGJP2. As TCRdb names no J gene, one was assigned here on the basis of a DNA match to germline. The CDR3 extends over 14 amino acids. CDR1 and CDR2 from the germline V gene are VINAFY and YDVSNSKD.

The J gene is TRGJ1 or TRGJ2; the V gene was not called. This CDR3 is 9 amino acids long. CDR3 in DNA: TGTGCACCTGGGACGTACCAACTCTTT. Amino acid sequence: CAPGTYQLF.

This clone was detected a few times. This likely reflects a read error, since a far larger clone is one base away. The identical CDR3 is also encoded by other nucleotide sequences in the sample. CDR3 in amino acids: CALWVSWYKKLF. The CDR3, as DNA: TGTGCCTTGTGGGTATCGTGGTATAAGAAACTCTTT. The genes are TRGV9 and TRGJ1 or TRGJ2. TCRdb offers no J gene call, so here the DNA was matched to germline to obtain one. There are 12 residues in the CDR3. CDR1 GITISATS and CDR2 ISYDGTV come from the germline V gene (reference sequence). Trimming removed 5 bases from V and 7 bases from J; junction bases left unmatched: 8.

This clone was detected many times. This likely stems from a read error, as it lies one base from a far larger clone. Other DNA sequences in this sample translate to the same CDR3. The chain uses TRGV9 and TRGJ1 or TRGJ2. The germline V gene has CDR1 GITISATS and CDR2 ISYDGTV (reference sequence). This CDR3 contains 15 residues. CDR3 sequence (DNA): TGCGCCTTGTGGGAGGTGTCCATCCAATATTATAAGAAACTCTTT. The encoded protein is CALWEVSIQYYKKLF.

In this sample, this clone turned up many times. The rearrangement joins TRGV2 to TRGJ1 or TRGJ2. There are 12 residues in the CDR3. V was pared by 5 bases and J by 5 bases, with 6 bases of the junction left unmatched. Per the germline V gene, CDR1 is EGSNGY and CDR2 is YDSYNSKV. CDR3 nucleotide sequence: TGTGCCACCTGGGGACGAGATTATAAGAAACTCTTT. As protein: CATWGRDYKKLF.

Details on this clone: Since a far larger clone is one base different, this is likely a read error. This chain's CDR3 is CALWEVAFKKLF. CDR3 DNA: TGTGCCCTGTGGGAGGTGGCCTTCAAGAAACTCTTT. This rearrangement joins TRGV9 to TRGJ1 or TRGJ2. Assignment of the J gene here rests on matching the DNA to germline, because TCRdb gives none. The CDR3 covers 12 residues. CDR1 and CDR2 (germline): GITISATS, ISYDGTV (reference sequence).

This clone was picked up many times. TCRdb attributes to this sequence the protein of a much larger clone, which differs from the DNA translation at residue 4; a read error is likely, and the protein displayed is translated from the DNA. The gene calls are TRGV3 and TRGJ1 or TRGJ2. In germline, CDR1 is VTNTFY, CDR2 YDVSTARD (reference sequence). The CDR3 spans 10 residues. The trim removed 10 bases at V and 8 bases at J, leaving 8 bases unmatched. The CDR3 coding sequence is TGTGCCACTCGGAGACATAAGAAACTCTTT. Protein: CATRRHKKLF.

To note about this clone: TCRdb assigns this DNA the protein of a much larger clone, which departs from its translation at residue 6; this likely reflects a read error, and the protein shown comes from translating the DNA. The V call is TRGV4, the J call TRGJ1 or TRGJ2. TCRdb records no J gene; here it was assigned by comparing the DNA to germline. The junction had 6 bases not matched to a gene; V was cut back by 2 bases and J by 5 bases. CDR3 length: 13 amino acids. The germline V gene has CDR1 EGSTGY and CDR2 YDSYTSSV. The CDR3 here is CATWDEPDYKKLF. The CDR3 bases are TGTGCCACCTGGGATGAGCCGGATTATAAGAAACTCTTT.

This clone has just a few counts. A far larger clone is just one base off, so this is likely a read error. Within the sample, other DNA sequences also encode this same CDR3. This chain links TRGV2 with TRGJP1. TCRdb offers no J gene call, so here the DNA was matched to germline to obtain one. The CDR3 has 13 residues. The trim removed 3 bases at V and 8 bases at J, leaving 6 bases unmatched. Germline CDR1 EGSNGY, CDR2 YDSYNSKV. CDR3 sequence (DNA): TGTGCCACCTGGGACCTCTTCGGTTGGTTCAAGATATTT. This gives the protein CATWDLFGWFKIF.

A remark on this clone: TCRdb's listed protein matches a much larger clone and diverges from this DNA's translation at residue 12, likely through a read error; the protein shown comes from the DNA. The chain links TRGV9 to TRGJP. TCRdb lists no J gene, so it was determined here by aligning the DNA to germline. Germline V gene data show CDR1 as GITISATS and CDR2 as ISYDGTV (reference sequence). The CDR3 is 20 residues long. V lost 0 bases, J lost 9 bases, and 17 bases stayed unmatched. Written as DNA, the CDR3 is TGTGCCTTGTGGGAGGTGCGACCCCTTGGGCGAGGGTTGGGCAAAAAAATCAAGGTATTT. This sequence encodes CALWEVRPLGRGLGKKIKVF.

By share, this clone counts as medium-sized. Distinct nucleotide sequences in the sample also encode this CDR3. The J gene is TRGJP, the V gene TRGV9. CDR1 GITISATS and CDR2 ISYDGTV come from the germline V gene (reference sequence). The CDR3 totals 16 residues. The V gene end was trimmed by 4 bases and the J gene end by 7 bases; junction bases not matched to a gene: 7. CDR3 sequence reads: CALWDRRELGKKIKVF. CDR3 sequence (DNA): TGTGCCTTGTGGGATCGACGGGAGTTGGGCAAAAAAATCAAGGTATTT.

This clone was counted a few times. This DNA's translation differs at residue 10 from TCRdb's protein, which comes from a much larger clone; a read error is likely, and the protein shown is translated from the DNA. The chain recombines TRGV9 with TRGJ1 or TRGJ2. The J gene, absent from TCRdb, was called here by matching the DNA to germline. Germline V gene data show CDR1 as GITISATS and CDR2 as ISYDGTV (reference sequence). The CDR3 length is 13 residues. Here the CDR3 DNA reads TGTGCCTTGTGGGAGGGACCTTATTATAGGAAACTCTTT. This codes for CALWEGPYYRKLF.

This clone occurred a few times. The TCRdb protein comes from a much larger clone and disagrees with this DNA's translation at residue 12, likely due to a read error; the protein given here is derived from the DNA. CDR3 sequence reads: CALWEVVAQELSKKIKVF. Here the CDR3 DNA reads TGTGCCTTGTGGGAGGTGGTGGCGCAAGAGTTGAGCAAAAAAATCAAGGTATTT. The chain employs TRGV9 and TRGJP. Since TCRdb gives no J gene, matching the DNA to germline was used here to assign it. CDR1 and CDR2 from the germline V gene are GITISATS and ISYDGTV (reference sequence). The CDR3 has 18 amino acids.

Note on this clone: TCRdb assigns this DNA the protein of a much larger clone, which departs from its translation at residue 3; this likely reflects a read error, and the protein shown comes from translating the DNA. The chain links TRGV4 to TRGJ1 or TRGJ2. The germline CDR1 and CDR2 sequences are EGSTGY and YDSYTSSV. This CDR3 spans 13 amino acids. The CDR3 region has the DNA TGTGCCATCTGGGTACCGAATTATTATAAGAAACTCTTT. Residues: CAIWVPNYYKKLF.

A remark on this clone: Only one base separates this from a far larger clonotype, so it likely reflects a read error. Other DNA sequences of this sample code for an identical CDR3. The V gene is TRGV3, the J gene TRGJP2. TCRdb lists no J gene, so it was determined here by aligning the DNA to germline. Germline loops: CDR1 VTNTFY, CDR2 YDVSTARD (reference sequence). This CDR3 region has 14 residues. CDR3 bases: TGTGCCACCTGGGACAGTAGTAGTGACTGGATCAAGACGTTT. Translated, it gives CATWDSSSDWIKTF.

This clone was observed many times. TCRdb has a much larger clone's protein, which differs at residue 9 from the translation of this DNA, likely because of a read error; what is shown is the protein translated from the DNA. The CDR3 sequence is CALWEQKVELF. DNA for the CDR3: TGTGCCTTGTGGGAGCAAAAAGTGGAACTCTTT. The J gene was not called, though the V gene is TRGV9. This CDR3 is 11 amino acids long. Germline lookup yields CDR1 GITISATS and CDR2 ISYDGTV (reference sequence).

This clone was detected a few times. This could be a read error, since a much larger clone is one nucleotide away. The chain links TRGV4 to TRGJ1 or TRGJ2. Since TCRdb gives no J gene, matching the DNA to germline was used here to assign it. Germline CDR1 reads EGSTGY; CDR2 reads YDSYTSSV. This CDR3 is 13 amino acids long. Here the CDR3 reads CATWKMHYHKKLF. For the CDR3, the DNA is TGTGCCACCTGGAAAATGCATTATCATAAGAAACTCTTT.

In this sample, this clone turned up a few times. This likely came from a read error, as a far larger clone is one base away. Other DNA variants within this sample encode the same CDR3. The chain recombines TRGV9 with TRGJ1 or TRGJ2. The J gene, left out of TCRdb, was set here by checking the DNA against germline. Germline loops: CDR1 GITISATS, CDR2 ISYDGTV (reference sequence). The CDR3 has 13 residues. The V gene end was trimmed by 4 bases and the J gene end by 10 bases; junction bases not matched to a gene: 13. The CDR3 DNA sequence: TGTGCCTTGTGGGAAGTGCAAGGGCGAAAGAAACTCTTT. Its translation: CALWEVQGRKKLF.